This T cell receptor beta chain appears in the sequencing data of a study of vaccination and CD4 T cells after COVID-19. The V end lost 6 bases, the J end lost 1 base, and 13 bases lay between the germline ends. CDR1 is SGHNT and CDR2 is YYREEE in the germline V gene (reference sequence). This CDR3 is built from 14 residues. Worth noting for this clonotype: Its cognate antigen is unknown.

Regarding treatment: approximately 11-day PBMC culture with coronavirus spike peptide pools or control peptides (ViraFEST assay). The ViraFEST method relied on peptide pools to expand antigen-specific T cells, followed by TCR sequencing. Cultured CD4+ T-cell DNA underwent Oncomine TCR Beta short-read sequencing. TCRdb fed the PCR reads into MiXCR, producing one record per CDR3 protein. The data contain 9,500 or so distinct CDR3 sequences, about 33% of them singletons. The specimen comprised CD4+ T cells from blood, cultured in vitro, sampled after SARS-CoV-2 vaccination. The TCR originated in a human donor who had recovered from COVID-19. The gene calls are TRBV5-4 and TRBJ1-2; D gene uncertain. This chain's CDR3 is CASTIAGGNYGYTF. As DNA, the CDR3 is TGTGCCAGCACCATTGCGGGCGGTAACTATGGCTACACCTTC. Based on the CDR3 plus reference TRBV5-4 and TRBJ1-2, the full variable domain is ETGVTQSPTHLIKTRGQQVTLRCSSQSGHNTVSWYQQALGQGPQFIFQYYREEENGRGNFPPRFSGLQFPNYSSELNVNALELDDSALYLCASTIAGGNYGYTFGSGTRLTVV.